The present TCR beta chain was sequenced within a study of blood T cells in healthy people across ages. Study-level points and caveats: The lack of PBMC sorting stopped any conclusive naive versus antigen-experienced comparison. Estimates drawn from one million T cells were deemed to understate diversity.

Alongside a J-beta primer mix, a sample-barcoded 5' primer served in a second PCR lasting about 7 to 11 cycles. TCRdb re-called the 5' RACE reads through MiXCR, storing one row per CDR3 protein. Of about 1.6 million distinct CDR3 sequences listed, roughly 32% are singletons. This clonotype was observed a handful of times. The target antigen is unknown. CDR1 MRHNA and CDR2 SNTAGT come from the germline V gene. The ends were cut back, 1 base at V and 3 bases at J, with 25 bases in the middle. The CDR3 runs 19 residues. Sequencing was done on a sample of blood. The chain carries TRBV6-4 and TRBJ2-7, with D possibly matching TRBD2 (6 bases). This sequence was found in a woman younger than 45 in good health. DNA of the CDR3: TGTGCCAGCAGTGACTGCCCTAGCGACACCTTGGCGAAGTGCTACGAGCAGTACTTC. Its protein is CASSDCPSDTLAKCYEQYF.